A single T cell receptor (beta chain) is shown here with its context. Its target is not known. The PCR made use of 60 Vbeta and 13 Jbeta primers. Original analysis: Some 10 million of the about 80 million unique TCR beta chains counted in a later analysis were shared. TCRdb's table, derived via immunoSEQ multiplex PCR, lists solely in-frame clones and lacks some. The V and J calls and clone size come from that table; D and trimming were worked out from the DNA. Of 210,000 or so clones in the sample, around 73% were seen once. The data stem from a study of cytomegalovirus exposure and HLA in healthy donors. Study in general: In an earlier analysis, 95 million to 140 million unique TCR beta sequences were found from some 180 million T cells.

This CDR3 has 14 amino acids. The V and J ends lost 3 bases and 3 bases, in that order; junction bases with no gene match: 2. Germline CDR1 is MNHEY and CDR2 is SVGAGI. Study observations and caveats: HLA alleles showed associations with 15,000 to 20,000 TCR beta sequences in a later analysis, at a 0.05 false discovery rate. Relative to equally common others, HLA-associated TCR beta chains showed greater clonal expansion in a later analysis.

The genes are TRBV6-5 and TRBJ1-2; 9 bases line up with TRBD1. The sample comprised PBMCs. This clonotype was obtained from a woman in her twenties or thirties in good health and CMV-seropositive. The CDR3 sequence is CASSYGTGYYGYTF. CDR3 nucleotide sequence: TGTGCCAGCAGTTATGGGACAGGGTACTATGGCTACACCTTC.